This record looks at one T cell receptor (beta chain) sequence and its context. Antigen: not known. These data come from a study of T-cell memory formation after mild COVID-19. Study at large: The two donors had largely donor-specific TCR clusters. Study results and caveats: Second-wave clones peaking on day 37 lacked confirmed SARS-CoV-2 specificity.

Using constant-segment primers, 5'RACE produced TCR alpha and TCR beta cDNA libraries carrying sample barcodes and UMIs. Each CDR3 protein is one row after TCRdb ran MiXCR on the 5' RACE reads. The top ten hold about 12% of the sample, which has approximately 490,000 distinct CDR3 sequences, around 20% seen once. This TCR was sampled from an adult woman who had mild COVID-19 (a few samples of this study predate the infection). Cell type and time point are not known. The sample was PBMCs or a T cell subset sorted from them (not recorded which).

CDR3 sequence (DNA): TGTGCCAGCAGACCTAGCGGGGGAGATACCGGGGAGCTGTTTTTT. It codes for CASRPSGGDTGELFF. This chain connects TRBV7-3 to TRBJ2-2, with TRBD2 matching over 10 bases. The V gene's germline CDR1 is SGHTA and CDR2 FQGTGA. V lost 6 bases, J lost 5 bases, and 6 bases stayed unmatched. CDR3 length equals 15 residues.